The present T cell receptor beta chain was sequenced within a study of T cells after yellow fever vaccination. This clonotype occurred a few times. 5'RACE template switching produced TCR cDNA carrying a universal primer site and UMIs. TCRdb passed the 5' RACE reads through MiXCR, listing each CDR3 protein once. This table has 450,000 to 600,000 distinct CDR3 sequences, about 13% appearing once. This sequence originates from a man aged 25 to 45 who received the YFV17D yellow fever vaccine. The sequencing here drew on PBMCs, taken on the day of the yellow fever booster vaccination.

The CDR3 sequence: CASSPGAHTGELFF. The CDR3 nucleotides read TGTGCCAGCAGCCCGGGAGCCCACACCGGGGAGCTGTTTTTT. The chain recombines TRBV7-3 with TRBJ2-2, with D perhaps TRBD2 (6 bases). Germline V gives CDR1 SGHTA, CDR2 FQGTGA. This CDR3 is 14 amino acids long. Trimming removed 5 bases from V and 3 bases from J, with 10 bases in between.